This entry describes one T cell receptor beta chain. No base-level quality is on record; no much larger clone is a single base apart. The sample comes from a study of T cells in tuberculosis (dated by TCRdb to between 2017 and 2018). About the investigation overall: To characterize T cells specific for the mycobacterial lipid antigen glucose monomycolate (GMM), the study used CD1B tetramers together with high-throughput TCR immunosequencing.

Because TCR-alpha and TCR-beta chains were sequenced unpaired, no chain pairing information was available. The immunoSEQ multiplex PCR assay was used to generate TCR libraries, with TCR-beta and/or TCR-alpha/delta assays applied to each sample. The Illumina high-throughput platform was used to sequence the amplified TCR libraries. The authors' pipeline ran thus. Clustering and dimensionality reduction were performed using pairwise TCRdist distances among GMM-specific receptors from ex vivo sorted or in vitro expanded T cells. Sequence motifs, defined by gene usage and CDR3 content, were tested for enrichment in tetramer-positive compared with tetramer-negative populations. The source is immuneACCESS, and TCRdb retained only in-frame sequences with V and J called. Part of the clones is not carried over; for the studies checked, unresolved V genes explain less than half of this, and the remainder is unexplained. D and trimming come from the DNA, and the V and J calls and clone size come from that table. For this sample the table gives approximately 60,000 clones, of which 81% were detected only once. The top ten clonotypes cover around 13% of the sample.

From its cysteine to its phenylalanine, the CDR3 spans 12 amino acids. CDR3 DNA only is kept here, 36 bases in frame from base 1. From the germline V gene, CDR1 is SQVTM and CDR2 is ANQGSEA. The V and J ends are trimmed by 3 bases and 5 bases, leaving 10 bases between them. Broad study findings and their caveats: T cells binding the CD1B-GMM tetramer with low affinity may have been missed by the stringent sort gate.

After being thawed and rested overnight, PBMC were stained with GMM-loaded CD1B tetramer, a Live/Dead dye and anti-CD3, and were then sorted on a FACS Aria II. CD1B tetramers were loaded with C32 glucose monomycolate purified from Rhodococcus equi. Before cryopreservation, the PBMC used for tetramer sorting had been depleted of CD14-expressing monocytes for a separate study. About 100,000 tetramer-negative cells were sorted from each donor and analyzed alongside the tetramer-positive cells. Antigen-specific T cells were sorted from a handful of healthy South African adults using GMM-loaded CD1B tetramers.

The chain joins TRBV29-1 to TRBJ1-2, and possibly TRBD1, on 5 matching bases. This TCR derives from an adult woman with latent tuberculosis. Sequenced input: CD1b-GMM tetramer-negative cells sorted from PBMCs. What this sample's cell subset or site label stands for: T cells not binding CD1B-GMM tetramer, sorted from same donor. The CDR3 protein: CSVERKGYGYTF. The sequence in DNA is TGCAGCGTTGAGAGAAAGGGGTATGGCTACACCTTC.